This T cell receptor beta chain was sequenced during a study of immune cell composition in non-small cell lung cancer. TCRdb's copy holds only in-frame clones and misses some; the assay was immunoSEQ multiplex PCR. The repertoire holds about 2,100 clones, with about 75% as singletons. The table lists this clone with a count of one. The antigen is undetermined. Study-wide results and limits: Squamous carcinomas (around 80%) more often had tumour-associated clones >0.5% than adenocarcinomas (33%).

Normal lung was sampled as far from the tumour as possible, at least 3 cm. DNA was extracted from unsorted cell suspensions stored frozen. The CDR3 length is 15 residues. Germline CDR1 is SGHDT and CDR2 is YYEEEE. V trimming: 5 bases; J trimming: 5 bases; junction bases outside the gene matches: 8. The genes are TRBV5-6 and TRBJ2-3; 10 bases are a match to TRBD1. The sequence was collected from a human donor with non-small cell lung cancer. Sequences were obtained from non-adjacent lung tissue. DNA of the CDR3: TGTGCCAGCAGACTCGCCGGGACAGGGGTAGATACGCAGTATTTT. This gives the protein CASRLAGTGVDTQYF.